This T cell receptor (beta chain) appears in the sequencing data of a study of tumor-infiltrating lymphocytes in primary liver carcinoma. This clonotype was counted only a few times. The researchers obtained blood RNA from unsorted whole blood and also extracted germline DNA. Starting from approximately 0.45 ug of total RNA, TCR beta cDNA was produced with a primer in the constant region. Modified slightly, ARM-PCR produced TCR beta libraries over three nested multiplex PCR rounds. The two initial PCR rounds, nine to eleven cycles each, used TRBV1-TRBV30 forward and C-beta reverse primers. TCRdb processed the multiplex PCR reads anew with MiXCR; each CDR3 protein has one entry. Here the sample spans about 310,000 distinct CDR3 sequences, roughly two thirds being singletons. Germline CDR1 and CDR2: MGHRA and YSYEKL. V was pared by 0 bases and J by 1 base, with 14 bases between. This CDR3 contains 17 residues.

The receptor was derived from a man in his forties with primary liver carcinoma and hepatitis B virus infection. This chain joins TRBV4-1 and TRBJ2-3, with D perhaps given as TRBD1 or TRBD2 (6 bases each). Sample: peripheral blood. The CDR3 coding sequence is TGCGCCAGCAGCCAAGATCTTATGGGGGGCCGCACAGATACGCAGTATTTT. It encodes CASSQDLMGGRTDTQYF.